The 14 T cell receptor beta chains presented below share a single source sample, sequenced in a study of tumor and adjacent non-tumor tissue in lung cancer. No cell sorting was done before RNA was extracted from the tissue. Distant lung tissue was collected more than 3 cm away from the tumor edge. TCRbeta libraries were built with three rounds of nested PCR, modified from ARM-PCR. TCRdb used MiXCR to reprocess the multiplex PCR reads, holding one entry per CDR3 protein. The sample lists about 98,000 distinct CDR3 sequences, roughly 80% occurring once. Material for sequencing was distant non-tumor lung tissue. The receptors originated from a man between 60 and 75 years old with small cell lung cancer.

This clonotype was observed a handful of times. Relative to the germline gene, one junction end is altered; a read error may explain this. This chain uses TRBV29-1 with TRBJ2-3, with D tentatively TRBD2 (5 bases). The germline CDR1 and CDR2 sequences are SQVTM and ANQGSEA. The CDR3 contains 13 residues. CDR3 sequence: CSGLAHGTDMQYF. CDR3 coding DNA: TGCAGCGGGCTAGCACACGGCACAGATATGCAGTATTTT.

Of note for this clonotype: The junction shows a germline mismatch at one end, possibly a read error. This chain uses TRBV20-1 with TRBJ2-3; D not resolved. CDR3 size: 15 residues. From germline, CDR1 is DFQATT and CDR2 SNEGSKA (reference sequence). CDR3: CSAKDRSRATDRQYF. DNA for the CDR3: TGCAGTGCTAAGGATCGGAGTAGGGCCACAGATAGGCAGTATTTT.

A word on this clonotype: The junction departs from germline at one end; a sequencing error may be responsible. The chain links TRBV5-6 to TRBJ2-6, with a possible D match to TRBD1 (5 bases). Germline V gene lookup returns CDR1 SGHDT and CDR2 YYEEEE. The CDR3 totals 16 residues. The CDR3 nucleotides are TGTGCCAGCAGCTTGGTTGGGTGGATTGGGGCCAACGTCATGACTTTC. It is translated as CASSLVGWIGANVMTF.

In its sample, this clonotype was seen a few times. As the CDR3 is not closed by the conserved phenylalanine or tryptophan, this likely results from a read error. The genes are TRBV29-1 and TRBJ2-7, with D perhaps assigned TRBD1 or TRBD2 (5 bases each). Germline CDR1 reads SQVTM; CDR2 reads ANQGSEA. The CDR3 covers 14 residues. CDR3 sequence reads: CTDSRDPRSYEQYI. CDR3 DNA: TGCACCGATTCCAGGGACCCGCGCTCCTACGAGCAGTACATC.

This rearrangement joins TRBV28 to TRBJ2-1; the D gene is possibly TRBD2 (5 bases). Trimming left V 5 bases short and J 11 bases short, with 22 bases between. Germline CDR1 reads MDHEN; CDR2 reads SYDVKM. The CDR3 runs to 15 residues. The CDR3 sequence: CASSAPSGVAKKQFF. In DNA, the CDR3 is TGTGCCAGCAGTGCGCCCTCAGGAGTAGCGAAAAAGCAGTTCTTC.

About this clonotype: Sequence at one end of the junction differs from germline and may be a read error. DNA for the CDR3: TGTGCCAGCACTCACGAAGGGGGGGCGGGTAATGAGCATTTCTTC. Translating gives CASTHEGGAGNEHFF. The V gene is TRBV6-1, the J gene TRBJ2-1; a possible D gene is TRBD2 (7 bases). The germline gives CDR1 MNHNS, CDR2 SASEGT. The CDR3 extends over 15 amino acids.

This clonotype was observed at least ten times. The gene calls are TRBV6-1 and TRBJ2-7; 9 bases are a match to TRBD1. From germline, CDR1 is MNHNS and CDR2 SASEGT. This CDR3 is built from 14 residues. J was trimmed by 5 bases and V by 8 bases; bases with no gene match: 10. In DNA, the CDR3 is TGTGCCAGCCGATCCGGGACAGGGATCCACGAGCAGTACGTC. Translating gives CASRSGTGIHEQYV.

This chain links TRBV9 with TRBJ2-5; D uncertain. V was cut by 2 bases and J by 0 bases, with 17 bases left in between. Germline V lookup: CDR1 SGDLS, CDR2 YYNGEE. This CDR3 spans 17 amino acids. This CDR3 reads CASSVRPAVANQETQYF. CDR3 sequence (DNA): TGTGCCAGCAGCGTTCGCCCCGCGGTGGCTAACCAAGAGACCCAGTACTTC.

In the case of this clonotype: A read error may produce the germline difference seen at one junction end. The CDR3 DNA sequence: TGTGCCAGCAGACATAGGAACTGGGAAAGACTGTTTTTT. It encodes CASRHRNWERLFF. The chain combines TRBV12-3 or TRBV12-4 with TRBJ1-4; D uncertain. This CDR3 contains 13 residues.

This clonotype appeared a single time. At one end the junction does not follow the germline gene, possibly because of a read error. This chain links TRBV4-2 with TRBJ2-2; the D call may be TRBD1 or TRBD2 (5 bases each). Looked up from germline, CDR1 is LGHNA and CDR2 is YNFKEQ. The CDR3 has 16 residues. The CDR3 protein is CASSQDLRSNTRELLF. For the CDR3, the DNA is TGTGCCAGCAGTCAAGATCTGAGGTCCAACACCAGGGAGCTGCTTTTT.

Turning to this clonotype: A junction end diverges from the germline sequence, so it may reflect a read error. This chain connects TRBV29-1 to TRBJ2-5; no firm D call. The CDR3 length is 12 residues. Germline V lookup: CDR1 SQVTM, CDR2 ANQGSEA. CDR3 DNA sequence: TGCAGCGCCTTTACGAGACAAGAGAGCCAGTACTTC. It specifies CSAFTRQESQYF.

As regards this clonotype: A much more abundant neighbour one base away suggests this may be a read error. The CDR3 sequence: CASIMLRDRGRGGYTF. The CDR3 DNA reads TGTGCCAGCATCATGCTCCGGGACAGGGGGCGAGGAGGCTACACCTTC. The chain links TRBV28 to TRBJ1-2, with TRBD1 matching over 12 bases. The CDR3 has 16 amino acids. V lost 7 bases, J lost 8 bases, and 14 bases stayed unmatched. Germline values: CDR1 MDHEN, CDR2 SYDVKM.

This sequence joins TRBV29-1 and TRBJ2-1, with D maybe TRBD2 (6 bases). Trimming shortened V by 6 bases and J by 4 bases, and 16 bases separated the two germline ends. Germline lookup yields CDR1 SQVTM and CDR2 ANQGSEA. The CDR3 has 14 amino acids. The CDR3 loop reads CSVAGTFIYNEQFF. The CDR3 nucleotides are TGCAGCGTCGCCGGGACTTTCATATACAATGAGCAGTTCTTC.

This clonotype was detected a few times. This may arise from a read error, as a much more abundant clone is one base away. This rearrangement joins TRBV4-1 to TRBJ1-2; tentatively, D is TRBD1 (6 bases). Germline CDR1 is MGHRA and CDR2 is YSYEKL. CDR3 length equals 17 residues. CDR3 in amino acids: CVSSHEGKRGAHYGYTF. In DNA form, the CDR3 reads TGCGTCAGCAGCCACGAAGGAAAGCGGGGGGCCCACTATGGCTACACCTTC.